The 27 T cell receptor beta chains reported below all come from one sample, sequenced in a study of shared clonotypes between healthy human individuals. Sequencing was performed with immunoSEQ multiplex PCR; in TCRdb, only in-frame clones are kept and a portion is missing. The repertoire consists of some 1.4 million clones, with about 96% occurring once and the leading ten covering over 1%. Source material: naive CD4+ T cells sorted from blood. Documented subset: CD45RA+ positively selected. The receptors come from a man aged 25-45 years in good health.

This clone was seen just once. The gene calls are TRBV7-2 and TRBJ2-7, with D tentatively TRBD2 (5 bases). The CDR3 sequence is 15 residues long. V was shortened by 3 bases and J by 3 bases, with 15 bases between the two germline ends. Germline V gives CDR1 SGHTA, CDR2 FQGNSA. The CDR3 protein is CASSLYGVGYYEQYF. As DNA, the CDR3 is TGTGCCAGCAGCTTGTACGGGGTGGGGTACTACGAGCAGTACTTC.

The chain combines TRBV10-1 with TRBJ2-1; 9 bases fit TRBD2. CDR3 length: 15 residues. With 0 bases clipped from V and 7 bases from J, the junction kept 4 bases outside the gene matches. Germline V gene lookup returns CDR1 WNHNN and CDR2 SYGVQD (reference sequence). The CDR3 protein is CASSESGLATNEQFF. The CDR3 coding sequence is TGCGCCAGCAGTGAGTCAGGACTAGCGACAAATGAGCAGTTCTTC.

This clone appeared once. This chain uses TRBV6-5 with TRBJ2-7, with TRBD1 matching over 8 bases. This CDR3 spans 14 amino acids. The V and J ends lost 10 bases and 0 bases, in that order; junction bases with no gene match: 8. Germline loops: CDR1 MNHEY, CDR2 SVGAGI. CDR3 DNA: TGTGCCATCAAAGAGGGACAGGACTCCTACGAGCAGTACTTC. Amino acid sequence: CAIKEGQDSYEQYF.

The chain combines TRBV14 with TRBJ2-7; the D is unclear. This CDR3 region has 12 residues. Germline CDR1 is SGHDN and CDR2 is FVKESK. V lost 0 bases and J lost 12, with 12 bases in between. The CDR3 sequence is CASSQEGVDPYF. In DNA form, the CDR3 reads TGTGCCAGCAGCCAAGAAGGAGTCGATCCGTACTTC.

This clone was detected only once. The V and J genes are TRBV6-5 and TRBJ2-3, with D perhaps being TRBD1 or TRBD2 (5 bases each). V dropped 5 bases and J dropped 4 bases, with 13 bases sitting between them. Germline V gene data show CDR1 as MNHEY and CDR2 as SVGAGI. This CDR3 spans 14 amino acids. CDR3 nucleotide sequence: TGTGCCAGCAGTCGGGGCCTAGCTTCAGATACGCAGTATTTT. This codes for CASSRGLASDTQYF.

This chain uses TRBV5-8 with TRBJ2-1, with no clear D. V lost 6 bases and J 4 bases, leaving 17 bases between the germline ends. This CDR3 has 15 residues. CDR1 SGHTS and CDR2 YDEGEE come from the germline V gene. CDR3 region: CASNLRTPQYNEQFF. CDR3 bases: TGTGCCAGCAACTTACGAACTCCCCAATACAATGAGCAGTTCTTC.

The rearrangement links TRBV7-6 to TRBJ2-7, with a possible D match to TRBD2 (6 bases). CDR3 length equals 16 residues. V lost 5 bases and J lost 6, with 23 bases in between. Germline CDR1 reads SGHVS; CDR2 reads FNYEAQ. The CDR3 sequence: CASSQAGGMPQGEQYF. The CDR3 nucleotides are TGTGCCAGCAGCCAGGCAGGAGGGATGCCCCAGGGCGAGCAGTACTTC.

The J gene is TRBJ2-7, the V gene TRBV5-1; D may match TRBD1 or TRBD2 (5 bases each). Germline CDR1 is SGHRS and CDR2 is YFSETQ. The CDR3 spans 14 residues. V was clipped by 4 bases and J by 2 bases, with 13 bases between them. The CDR3 here is CASSPWSGPYEQYF. CDR3 nucleotide sequence: TGCGCCAGCAGCCCCTGGTCGGGGCCCTACGAGCAGTACTTC. The full variable domain, its missing parts supplied by reference TRBV5-1 and TRBJ2-7, is KAGVTQTPRYLIKTRGQQVTLSCSPISGHRSVSWYQQTPGQGLQFLFEYFSETQRNKGNFPGRFSGRQFSNSRSEMNVSTLELGDSALYLCASSPWSGPYEQYFGPGTRLTVT.

The genes are TRBV19 and TRBJ2-2, with TRBD1 as a possible D gene (5 bases). Germline V gene lookup returns CDR1 LNHDA and CDR2 SQIVND (reference sequence). This CDR3 has 15 amino acids. The V end was cut by 3 bases, the J end by 1 base, with 9 bases between. The CDR3 is CASSIHRRNTGELFF. CDR3 coding DNA: TGTGCCAGTAGTATTCACAGGAGGAACACCGGGGAGCTGTTTTTT.

The chain couples TRBV9 to TRBJ2-1; no clear D. The length of the CDR3 is 12 residues. V lost 0 bases and J 12 bases, leaving 10 bases between the germline ends. The germline V gene encodes CDR1 SGDLS and CDR2 YYNGEE. Here the CDR3 reads CASSVAIGVQFF. The CDR3 nucleotides read TGTGCCAGCAGCGTAGCAATAGGAGTGCAGTTCTTC.

This chain joins TRBV28 and TRBJ2-7, with 7 bases lining up with TRBD1. Trimming at V came to 7 bases and at J to 4 bases, leaving 10 bases not matched to a gene. From germline, CDR1 is MDHEN and CDR2 SYDVKM. The CDR3 is 14 amino acids. The CDR3 loop reads CASNRPGGGYEQYF. The CDR3 DNA follows: TGTGCCAGCAATCGGCCAGGGGGTGGGTACGAGCAGTACTTC. Full variable domain (outside the CDR3, taken from reference TRBV28 and TRBJ2-7): DVKVTQSSRYLVKRTGEKVFLECVQDMDHENMFWYRQDPGLGLRLIYFSYDVKMKEKGDIPEGYSVSREKKERFSLILESASTNQTSMYLCASNRPGGGYEQYFGPGTRLTVT.

This chain uses TRBV29-1 with TRBJ1-2, with D possibly matching TRBD1 (6 bases). Germline CDR1 is SQVTM and CDR2 is ANQGSEA. This CDR3 region has 12 residues. V shed 3 bases and J shed 4 bases, with 9 bases lying between them. The CDR3: CSVDGGRYGYTF. The CDR3 bases are TGCAGCGTTGACGGGGGCCGCTATGGCTACACCTTC.

The gene calls are TRBV19 and TRBJ2-3; D is unclear. The ends were cut back, 5 bases at V and 5 bases at J, with 11 bases in the middle. Germline V gene sequence: CDR1 LNHDA, CDR2 SQIVND (reference sequence). This CDR3 is built from 13 residues. CDR3 coding DNA: TGTGCCAGTAGTTCGACGACCGGAGATACGCAGTATTTT. The encoded protein is CASSSTTGDTQYF.

With respect to this clone: The sample has other DNA sequences that encode this CDR3 too. The chain combines TRBV18 with TRBJ2-1; D is undetermined. Germline V gives CDR1 KGHSH, CDR2 LQKENI. Trimming cost V 3 bases and J 4 bases, with 10 bases left between them. The CDR3 sequence is 14 residues long. The CDR3 DNA follows: TGTGCCAGCTCACCGTCCGGATCTTACAATGAGCAGTTCTTC. Its translation is CASSPSGSYNEQFF.

The rearrangement links TRBV7-8 to TRBJ2-7; weak D call: TRBD1 (6 bases). From germline, CDR1 is SGHVS and CDR2 FQNEAQ. The CDR3 length is 15 residues. Trimming pared 2 bases from V and 0 bases from J, leaving 11 bases between. The CDR3 DNA follows: TGTGCCAGCAGCTTAAGAGGGACACCCTCCTACGAGCAGTACTTC. Translated, it gives CASSLRGTPSYEQYF.

The chain is built from TRBV5-6 and TRBJ2-1, with a weak D call TRBD2 (7 bases). The CDR3 spans 15 residues. The germline V gene has CDR1 SGHDT and CDR2 YYEEEE. Trimming cost V 5 bases and J 5 bases, with 17 bases left between them. CDR3 in amino acids: CASRGEGHRNNEQFF. The CDR3 region has the DNA TGTGCCAGCAGAGGGGAGGGACACCGTAACAATGAGCAGTTCTTC.

The rearrangement uses TRBV28 and TRBJ1-5; no firm D call. V was shortened by 5 bases and J by 3 bases, with 11 bases between the two germline ends. CDR3 length equals 14 residues. Germline V gives CDR1 MDHEN, CDR2 SYDVKM. CDR3 sequence: CASSLGAPNQPQHF. CDR3 sequence (DNA): TGTGCCAGCAGTCTAGGTGCCCCCAATCAGCCCCAGCATTTT.

The V gene is TRBV7-2, the J gene TRBJ1-3; no firm D call. Germline V lookup: CDR1 SGHTA, CDR2 FQGNSA. Trimming removed 5 bases from V and 4 bases from J, with 6 bases in between. The CDR3 extends over 12 amino acids. The CDR3 is CASSLWGNTIYF. Here the CDR3 DNA reads TGTGCCAGCAGCCTCTGGGGAAACACCATATATTTT.

The chain employs TRBV5-1 and TRBJ2-4, with TRBD2 identical over 15 bases. J lost 0 bases, V lost 2 bases, and 6 bases had no gene match. The CDR3 length is 19 residues. The germline V gene encodes CDR1 SGHRS and CDR2 YFSETQ. The CDR3 DNA is TGCGCCAGCAGCTTCGGACTAGCGGGAGGGCTGGGAGCCAAAAACATTCAGTACTTC. Amino acid sequence: CASSFGLAGGLGAKNIQYF. Using reference TRBV5-1 and TRBJ2-4 for the parts outside the CDR3, the full variable domain is KAGVTQTPRYLIKTRGQQVTLSCSPISGHRSVSWYQQTPGQGLQFLFEYFSETQRNKGNFPGRFSGRQFSNSRSEMNVSTLELGDSALYLCASSFGLAGGLGAKNIQYFGAGTRLSVL.

This rearrangement joins TRBV6-5 to TRBJ2-5, with TRBD1 identical over 8 bases. The germline V gene has CDR1 MNHEY and CDR2 SVGAGI. V lost 7 bases and J lost 4; bases outside the gene matches: 11. This CDR3 has 15 residues. The CDR3 protein is CASTKRTGRGETQYF. The CDR3 DNA follows: TGTGCCAGCACCAAGAGGACAGGGCGGGGAGAGACCCAGTACTTC.

The rearrangement links TRBV28 to TRBJ1-5; no definite D call. V was clipped by 5 bases and J by 2 bases, with 10 bases between them. Looked up from germline, CDR1 is MDHEN and CDR2 is SYDVKM. The CDR3 has 14 amino acids. The chain's CDR3 is CASSPPPRNQPQHF. In DNA, the CDR3 is TGTGCCAGCAGTCCGCCACCTCGCAATCAGCCCCAGCATTTT.

A remark on this clone: Being one base from a much bigger clone, this may be a read error. This chain joins TRBV27 and TRBJ2-5, with a weak D call TRBD1 (5 bases). This CDR3 has 11 residues. The V and J ends lost 8 bases and 5 bases respectively, with 9 bases between them. Germline V gene lookup returns CDR1 MNHEY and CDR2 SMNVEV (reference sequence). CDR3 sequence: CASSAGETQYF. As DNA, the CDR3 is TGTGCCAGCTCAGCAGGGGAGACCCAGTACTTC.

On this clone itself: One junction end disagrees with the germline gene, perhaps due to a read error. This chain links TRBV19 with TRBJ2-1, with TRBD2 identical over 12 bases. CDR1 and CDR2 (germline): LNHDA, SQIVND (reference sequence). The CDR3 is 15 amino acids. CDR3 sequence reads: CASSLETSGRSEQFF. The DNA for the CDR3 is TGTGCCAGTAGTCTAGAGACTAGCGGGAGAAGTGAGCAGTTCTTC. Variable domain in full (rest from reference TRBV19 and TRBJ2-1): DGGITQSPKYLFRKEGQNVTLSCEQNLNHDAMYWYRQDPGQGLRLIYYSQIVNDFQKGDIAEGYSVSREKKESFPLTVTSAQKNPTAFYLCASSLETSGRSEQFFGPGTRLTVL.

The rearrangement joins TRBV7-2 to TRBJ2-3, with D possibly matching TRBD2 (5 bases). V lost 4 bases and J 2 bases, leaving 19 bases between the germline ends. Germline V CDR1 and CDR2: SGHTA, FQGNSA. CDR3 size: 17 residues. CDR3 loop: CASSSSSVLGATDTQYF. The CDR3 DNA is TGTGCCAGCAGCTCCTCGTCGGTACTAGGTGCCACAGATACGCAGTATTTT.

With respect to this clone: Distinct nucleotide sequences in the sample also encode this CDR3. V usage is TRBV5-1 and J usage is TRBJ2-5; D unresolved. This CDR3 has 11 amino acids. Trimming cost V 5 bases and J 2 bases, with 4 bases left between them. The V gene's germline CDR1 is SGHRS and CDR2 YFSETQ. CDR3 region: CASRVQETQYF. The CDR3, as DNA: TGCGCCAGCAGGGTGCAAGAGACCCAGTACTTC.

The CDR3 DNA follows: TGTGCCAGCAGTCGTATATTGACTAGCGGGAGGGACAATGAGCAGTTCTTC. This codes for CASSRILTSGRDNEQFF. This chain connects TRBV14 to TRBJ2-1, with TRBD2 matching over 14 bases. This CDR3 has 17 amino acids. After removal of 6 bases from V and 5 bases from J, the junction contained 9 bases not matched to a gene. Looked up from germline, CDR1 is SGHDN and CDR2 is FVKESK.

The chain employs TRBV28 and TRBJ2-1; D gene uncertain. Trimming pared 5 bases from V and 7 bases from J, leaving 6 bases between. From germline, CDR1 is MDHEN and CDR2 SYDVKM. The CDR3 runs to 11 residues. The CDR3 sequence: CASSHGNEQFF. CDR3 nucleotide sequence: TGTGCCAGCAGTCACGGAAATGAGCAGTTCTTC.